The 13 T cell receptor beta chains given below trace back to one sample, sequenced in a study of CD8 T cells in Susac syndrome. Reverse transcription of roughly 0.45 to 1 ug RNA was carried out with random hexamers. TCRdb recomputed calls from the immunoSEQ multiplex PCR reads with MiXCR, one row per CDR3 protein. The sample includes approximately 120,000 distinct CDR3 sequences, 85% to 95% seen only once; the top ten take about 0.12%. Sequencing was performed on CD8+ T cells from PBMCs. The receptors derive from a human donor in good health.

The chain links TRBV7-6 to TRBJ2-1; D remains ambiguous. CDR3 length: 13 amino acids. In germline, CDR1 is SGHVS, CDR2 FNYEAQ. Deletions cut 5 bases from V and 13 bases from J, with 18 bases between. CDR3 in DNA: TGTGCCAGCAGCCCCAACTTGGTGGCAGAACAGTTCTTC. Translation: CASSPNLVAEQFF.

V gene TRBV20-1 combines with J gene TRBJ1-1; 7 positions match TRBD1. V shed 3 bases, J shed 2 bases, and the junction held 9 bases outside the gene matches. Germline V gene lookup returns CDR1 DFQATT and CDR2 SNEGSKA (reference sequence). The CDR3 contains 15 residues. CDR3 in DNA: TGCAGTGCTAGTTTTGCCAACAGGGGAAACACTGAAGCTTTCTTT. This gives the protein CSASFANRGNTEAFF.

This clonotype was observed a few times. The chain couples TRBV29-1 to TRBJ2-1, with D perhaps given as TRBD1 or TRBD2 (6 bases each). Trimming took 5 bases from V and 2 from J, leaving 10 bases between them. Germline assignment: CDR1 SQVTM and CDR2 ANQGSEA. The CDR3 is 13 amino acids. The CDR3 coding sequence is TGCAGCGTTCGAGGGGGGACCTACAATGAGCAGTTCTTC. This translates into CSVRGGTYNEQFF.

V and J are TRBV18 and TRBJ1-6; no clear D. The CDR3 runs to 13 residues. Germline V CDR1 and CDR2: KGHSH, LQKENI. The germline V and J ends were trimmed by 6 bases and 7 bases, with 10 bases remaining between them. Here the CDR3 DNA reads TGTGCCAGCTCCCCCGCGGGGAATTCACCCCTCCACTTT. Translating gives CASSPAGNSPLHF.

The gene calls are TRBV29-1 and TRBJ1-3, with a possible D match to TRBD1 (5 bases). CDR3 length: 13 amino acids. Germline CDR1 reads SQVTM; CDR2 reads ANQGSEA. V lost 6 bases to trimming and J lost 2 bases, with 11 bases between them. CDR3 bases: TGCAGCGTAAAAAAGGGGACTGGAAACACCATATATTTT. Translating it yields CSVKKGTGNTIYF.

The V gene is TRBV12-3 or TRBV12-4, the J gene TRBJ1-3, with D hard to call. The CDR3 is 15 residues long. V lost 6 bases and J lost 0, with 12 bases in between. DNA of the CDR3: TGTGCCAGCAGCCGTAACGTATTCTCTGGAAACACCATATATTTT. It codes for CASSRNVFSGNTIYF.

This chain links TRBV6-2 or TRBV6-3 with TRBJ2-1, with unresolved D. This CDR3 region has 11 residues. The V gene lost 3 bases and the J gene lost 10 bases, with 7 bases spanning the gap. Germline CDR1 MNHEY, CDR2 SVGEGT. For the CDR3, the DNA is TGTGCCAGCAGTTATTCTGGAGAGCAGTTCTTC. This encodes CASSYSGEQFF.

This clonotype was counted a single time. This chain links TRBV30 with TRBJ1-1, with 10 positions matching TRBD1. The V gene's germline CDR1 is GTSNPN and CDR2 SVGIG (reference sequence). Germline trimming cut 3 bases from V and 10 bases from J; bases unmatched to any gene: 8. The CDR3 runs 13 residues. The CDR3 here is CAWSSGTGVRAFF. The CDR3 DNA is TGTGCCTGGAGCTCCGGGACAGGGGTTCGAGCTTTCTTT.

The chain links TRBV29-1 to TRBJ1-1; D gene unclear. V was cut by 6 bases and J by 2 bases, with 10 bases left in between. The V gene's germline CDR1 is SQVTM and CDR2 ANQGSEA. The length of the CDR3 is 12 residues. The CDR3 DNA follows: TGCAGCGTCGGACGGATTAACACTGAAGCTTTCTTT. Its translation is CSVGRINTEAFF.

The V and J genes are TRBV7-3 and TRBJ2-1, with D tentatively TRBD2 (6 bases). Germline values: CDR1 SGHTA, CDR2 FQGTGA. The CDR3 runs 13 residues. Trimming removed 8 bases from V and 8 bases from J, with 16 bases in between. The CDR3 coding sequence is TGTGCCAGCGAGGAGGGCCCGGGGGATGAGCAGTTCTTC. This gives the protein CASEEGPGDEQFF.

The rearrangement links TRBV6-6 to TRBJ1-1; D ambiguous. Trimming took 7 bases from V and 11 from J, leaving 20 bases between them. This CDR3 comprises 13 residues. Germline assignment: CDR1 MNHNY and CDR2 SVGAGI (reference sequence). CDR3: CASKLKVSSEAFF. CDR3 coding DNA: TGTGCCAGCAAACTTAAGGTGTCGTCGGAGGCTTTCTTT.

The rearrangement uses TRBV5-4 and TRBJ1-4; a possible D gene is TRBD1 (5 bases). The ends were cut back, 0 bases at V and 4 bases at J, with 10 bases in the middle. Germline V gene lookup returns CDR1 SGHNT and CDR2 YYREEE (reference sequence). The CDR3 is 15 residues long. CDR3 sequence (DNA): TGTGCCAGCAGCTTGGGGGGGGGAATTAATGAAAAACTGTTTTTT. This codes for CASSLGGGINEKLFF.

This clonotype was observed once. The CDR3 here is CAWMGESYEQYF. DNA of the CDR3: TGTGCCTGGATGGGGGAATCCTACGAGCAGTACTTC. The chain uses TRBV30 and TRBJ2-7; D may be TRBD1 or TRBD2 (5 bases each). Trimming cost V 4 bases and J 1 base, with 8 bases left between them. The germline V gene encodes CDR1 GTSNPN and CDR2 SVGIG (reference sequence). CDR3 length equals 12 residues.